This TCR beta chain comes out of a study of shared clonotypes between healthy human individuals. In the CD4+ fraction, cells were divided into CD45RA+ naive and CD45RA-negative memory subsets. The CDR3 is 15 amino acids. Trimming cost V 1 base and J 5 bases, with 14 bases left between them. Germline CDR1 is SGHDN and CDR2 is FVKESK. Produced via immunoSEQ multiplex PCR; TCRdb's table is partial and in-frame only. The profile shows about 2.4 million clones, roughly 93% of them singletons. The rearrangement uses TRBV14 and TRBJ1-2; D remains unclear. This clonotype was sampled from a man younger than 35 in good health. Some clones in this sample may be carry-over from other donors' samples. The specimen sequenced was naive CD4+ T cells from PBMCs. Specified subset: CD45RA+ positively selected. The CDR3 loop reads CASSQGPNSPYGYTF. CDR3 DNA sequence: TGTGCCAGCAGCCAAGGGCCTAATAGCCCTTATGGCTACACCTTC.